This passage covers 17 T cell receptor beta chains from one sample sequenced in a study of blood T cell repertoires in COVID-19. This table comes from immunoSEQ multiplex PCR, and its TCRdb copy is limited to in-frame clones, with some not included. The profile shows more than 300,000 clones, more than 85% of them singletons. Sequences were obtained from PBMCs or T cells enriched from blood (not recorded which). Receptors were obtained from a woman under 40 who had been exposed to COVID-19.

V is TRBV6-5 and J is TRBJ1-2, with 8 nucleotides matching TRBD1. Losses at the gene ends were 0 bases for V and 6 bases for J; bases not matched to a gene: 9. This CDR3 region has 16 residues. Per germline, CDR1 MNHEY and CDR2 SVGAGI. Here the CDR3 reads CASSYSLRTGKDGYTF. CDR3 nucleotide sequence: TGTGCCAGCAGTTACTCTCTTCGGACAGGGAAAGATGGCTACACCTTC.

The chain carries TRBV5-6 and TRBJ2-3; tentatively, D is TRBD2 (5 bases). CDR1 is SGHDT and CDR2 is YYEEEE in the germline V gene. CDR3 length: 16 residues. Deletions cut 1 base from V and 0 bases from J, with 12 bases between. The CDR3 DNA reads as TGTGCCAGCAGCTTGATCCCCGGGGAGAGCACAGATACGCAGTATTTT. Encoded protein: CASSLIPGESTDTQYF.

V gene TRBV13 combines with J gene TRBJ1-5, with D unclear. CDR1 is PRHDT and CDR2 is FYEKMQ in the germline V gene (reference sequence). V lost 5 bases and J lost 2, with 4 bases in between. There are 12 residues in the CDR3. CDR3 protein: CASSRGNQPQHF. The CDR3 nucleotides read TGTGCCAGCAGCAGAGGCAATCAGCCCCAGCATTTT.

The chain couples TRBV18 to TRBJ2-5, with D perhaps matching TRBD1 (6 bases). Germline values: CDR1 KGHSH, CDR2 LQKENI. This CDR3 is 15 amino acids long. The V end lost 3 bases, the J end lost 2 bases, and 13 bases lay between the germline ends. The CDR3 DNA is TGTGCCAGCTCACCCATCGGGACACCGCAAGAGACCCAGTACTTC. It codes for CASSPIGTPQETQYF.

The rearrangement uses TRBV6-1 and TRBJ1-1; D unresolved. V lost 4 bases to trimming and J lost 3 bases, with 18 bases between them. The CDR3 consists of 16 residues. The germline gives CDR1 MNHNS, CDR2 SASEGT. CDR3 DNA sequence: TGTGCCAGCAGTGCGGGGTGGGCATCTGGCGACACTGAAGCTTTCTTT. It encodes CASSAGWASGDTEAFF.

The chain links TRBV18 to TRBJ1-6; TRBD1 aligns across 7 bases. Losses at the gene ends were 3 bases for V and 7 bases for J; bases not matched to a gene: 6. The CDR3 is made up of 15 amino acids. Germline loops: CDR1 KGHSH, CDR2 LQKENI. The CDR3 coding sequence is TGTGCCAGCTCACCCCGGGACAGTAGCAATTCACCCCTCCACTTT. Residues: CASSPRDSSNSPLHF.

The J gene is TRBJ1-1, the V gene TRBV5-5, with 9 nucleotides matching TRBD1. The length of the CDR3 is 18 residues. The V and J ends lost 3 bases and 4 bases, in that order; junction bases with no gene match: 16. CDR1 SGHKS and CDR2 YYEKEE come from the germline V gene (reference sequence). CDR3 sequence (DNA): TGTGCCAGCAGCTGGATCTTGACAGGGGGGATGGGTAGCACTGAAGCTTTCTTT. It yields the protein CASSWILTGGMGSTEAFF.

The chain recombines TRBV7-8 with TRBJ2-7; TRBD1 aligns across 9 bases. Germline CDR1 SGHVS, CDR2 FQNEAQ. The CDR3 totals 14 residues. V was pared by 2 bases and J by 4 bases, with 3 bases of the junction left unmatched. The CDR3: CASSLRTGEYEQYF. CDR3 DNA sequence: TGTGCCAGCAGCTTAAGGACAGGGGAATACGAGCAGTACTTC.

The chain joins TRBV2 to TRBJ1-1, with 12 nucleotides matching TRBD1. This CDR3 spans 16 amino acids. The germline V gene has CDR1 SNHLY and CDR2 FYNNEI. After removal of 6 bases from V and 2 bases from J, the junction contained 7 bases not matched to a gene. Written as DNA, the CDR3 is TGTGCCAGCAGCATAGGGACAGGGGGCTTAAACACTGAAGCTTTCTTT. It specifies CASSIGTGGLNTEAFF.

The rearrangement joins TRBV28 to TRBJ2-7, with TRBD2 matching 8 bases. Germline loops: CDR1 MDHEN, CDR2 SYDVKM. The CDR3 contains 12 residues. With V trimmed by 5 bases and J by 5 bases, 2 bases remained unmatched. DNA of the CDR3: TGTGCCAGCAGTGTGCGGGGGGACGAGCAGTACTTC. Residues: CASSVRGDEQYF.

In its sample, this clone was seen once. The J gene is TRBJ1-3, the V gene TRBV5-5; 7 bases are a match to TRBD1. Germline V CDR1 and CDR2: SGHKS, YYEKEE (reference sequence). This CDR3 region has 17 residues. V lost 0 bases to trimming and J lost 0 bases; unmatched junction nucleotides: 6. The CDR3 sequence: CASSLGQGFPSGNTIYF. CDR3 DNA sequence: TGTGCCAGCAGCTTGGGACAGGGCTTTCCCTCTGGAAACACCATATATTTT.

This chain's CDR3 is CASSFQGTGELFF. The CDR3, as DNA: TGTGCCAGCAGCTTCCAGGGCACCGGGGAGCTGTTTTTT. The chain recombines TRBV7-8 with TRBJ2-2; tentative D call: TRBD1 (5 bases). CDR1 is SGHVS, CDR2 FQNEAQ, per germline. The CDR3 runs to 13 residues. V gave up 3 bases and J gave up 4 bases, with 6 bases separating them.

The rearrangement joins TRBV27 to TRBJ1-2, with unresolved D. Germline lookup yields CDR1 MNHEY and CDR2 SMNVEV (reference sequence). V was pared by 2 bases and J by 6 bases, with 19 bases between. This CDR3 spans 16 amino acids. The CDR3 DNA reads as TGTGCCAGCAGTTTAATTTACGGCAGAAGCACTAATGGCTACACCTTC. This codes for CASSLIYGRSTNGYTF.

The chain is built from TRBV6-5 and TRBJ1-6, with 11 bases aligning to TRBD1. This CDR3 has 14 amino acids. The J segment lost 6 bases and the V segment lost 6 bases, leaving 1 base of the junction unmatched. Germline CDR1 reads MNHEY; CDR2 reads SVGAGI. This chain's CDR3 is CASRGTGGNSPLHF. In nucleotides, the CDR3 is TGTGCCAGCAGGGGGACAGGGGGTAATTCACCCCTCCACTTT.

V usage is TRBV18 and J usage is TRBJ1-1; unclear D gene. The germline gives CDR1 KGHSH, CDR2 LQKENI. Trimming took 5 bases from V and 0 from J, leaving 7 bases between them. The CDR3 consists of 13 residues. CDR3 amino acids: CASSSGLNTEAFF. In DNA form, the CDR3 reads TGTGCCAGCTCATCGGGTTTGAACACTGAAGCTTTCTTT.

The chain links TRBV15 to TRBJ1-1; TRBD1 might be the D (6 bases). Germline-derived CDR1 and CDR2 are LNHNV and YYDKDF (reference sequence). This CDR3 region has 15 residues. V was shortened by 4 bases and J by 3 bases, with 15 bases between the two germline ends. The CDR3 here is CATSTHTGWDTEAFF. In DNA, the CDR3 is TGTGCCACCAGCACACATACAGGGTGGGACACTGAAGCTTTCTTT.

CDR3 sequence (DNA): TGTGCCAGCCGGACTAGCGGGGGGACCGGGGAGCTGTTTTTT. Translated, it gives CASRTSGGTGELFF. The genes are TRBV3-1 (or the pseudogene TRBV3-2) and TRBJ2-2; 14 bases fit TRBD2. Germline V gene lookup returns CDR1 LGHDT and CDR2 YNNKEL (reference sequence). The V gene end was trimmed by 8 bases and the J gene end by 5 bases; junction bases not matched to a gene: 1. CDR3 length: 14 residues.